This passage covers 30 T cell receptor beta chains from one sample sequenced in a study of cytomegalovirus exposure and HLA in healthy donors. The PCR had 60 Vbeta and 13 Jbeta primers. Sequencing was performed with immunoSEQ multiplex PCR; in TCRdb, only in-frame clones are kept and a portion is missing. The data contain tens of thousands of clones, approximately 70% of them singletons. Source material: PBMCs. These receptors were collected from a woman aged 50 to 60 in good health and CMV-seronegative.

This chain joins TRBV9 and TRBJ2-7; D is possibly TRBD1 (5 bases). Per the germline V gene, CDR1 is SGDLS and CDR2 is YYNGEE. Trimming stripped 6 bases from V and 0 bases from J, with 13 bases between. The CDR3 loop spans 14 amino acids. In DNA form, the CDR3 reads TGTGCCAGCAATCGGACACCCTTCTCCTACGAGCAGTACTTC. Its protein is CASNRTPFSYEQYF. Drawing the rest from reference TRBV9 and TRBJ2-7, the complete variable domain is DSGVTQTPKHLITATGQRVTLRCSPRSGDLSVYWYQQSLDQGLQFLIQYYNGEERAKGNILERFSAQQFPDLHSELNLSSLELGDSALYFCASNRTPFSYEQYFGPGTRLTVT.

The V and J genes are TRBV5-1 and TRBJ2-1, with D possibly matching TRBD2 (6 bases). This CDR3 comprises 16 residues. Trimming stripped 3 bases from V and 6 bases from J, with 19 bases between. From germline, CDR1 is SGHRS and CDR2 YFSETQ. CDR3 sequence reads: CASSSTSGLGGNEQFF. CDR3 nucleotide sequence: TGCGCCAGCAGCTCAACCTCAGGGTTGGGGGGCAATGAGCAGTTCTTC.

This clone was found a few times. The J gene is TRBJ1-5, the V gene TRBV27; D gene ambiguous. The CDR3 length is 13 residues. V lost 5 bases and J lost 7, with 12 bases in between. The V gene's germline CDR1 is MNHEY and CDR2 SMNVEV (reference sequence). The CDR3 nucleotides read TGTGCCAGCAGTCCGTCAGGCGTCCAGCCCCAGCATTTT. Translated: CASSPSGVQPQHF.

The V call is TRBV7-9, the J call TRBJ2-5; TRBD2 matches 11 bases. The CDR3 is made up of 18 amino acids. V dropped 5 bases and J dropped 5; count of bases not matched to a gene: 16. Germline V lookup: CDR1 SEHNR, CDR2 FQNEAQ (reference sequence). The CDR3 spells CASSPQSRASGRIETQYF. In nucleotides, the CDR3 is TGTGCCAGCAGCCCACAGTCCAGGGCTAGCGGGAGGATTGAGACCCAGTACTTC. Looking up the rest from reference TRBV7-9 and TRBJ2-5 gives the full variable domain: DTGVSQNPRHKITKRGQNVTFRCDPISEHNRLYWYRQTLGQGPEFLTYFQNEAQLEKSRLLSDRFSAERPKGSFSTLEIQRTEQGDSAMYLCASSPQSRASGRIETQYFGPGTRLLVL.

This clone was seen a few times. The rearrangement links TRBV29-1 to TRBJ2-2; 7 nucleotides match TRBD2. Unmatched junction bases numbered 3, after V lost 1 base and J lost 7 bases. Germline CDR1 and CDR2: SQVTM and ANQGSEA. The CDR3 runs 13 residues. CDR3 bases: TGCAGCGTTGAAGGGGGGGGGTACGGGGAGCTGTTTTTT. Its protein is CSVEGGGYGELFF.

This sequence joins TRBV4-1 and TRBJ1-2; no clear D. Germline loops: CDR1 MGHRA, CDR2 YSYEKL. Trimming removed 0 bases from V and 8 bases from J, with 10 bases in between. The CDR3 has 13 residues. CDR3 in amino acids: CASSQEVARGYTF. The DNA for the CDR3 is TGCGCCAGCAGCCAAGAAGTGGCAAGAGGCTACACCTTC.

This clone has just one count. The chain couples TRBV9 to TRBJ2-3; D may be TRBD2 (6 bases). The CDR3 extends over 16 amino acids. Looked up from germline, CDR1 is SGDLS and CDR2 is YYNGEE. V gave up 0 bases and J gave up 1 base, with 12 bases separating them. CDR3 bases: TGTGCCAGCAGCGTAGGAGGCGGGATGGGCACAGATACGCAGTATTTT. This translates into CASSVGGGMGTDTQYF.

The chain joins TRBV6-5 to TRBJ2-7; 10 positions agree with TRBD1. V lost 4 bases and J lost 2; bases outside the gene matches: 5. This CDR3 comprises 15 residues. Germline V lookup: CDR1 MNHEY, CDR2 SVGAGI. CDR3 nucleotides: TGTGCCAGCAGTTTCGGGACAGGGGACACCTACGAGCAGTACTTC. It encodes CASSFGTGDTYEQYF.

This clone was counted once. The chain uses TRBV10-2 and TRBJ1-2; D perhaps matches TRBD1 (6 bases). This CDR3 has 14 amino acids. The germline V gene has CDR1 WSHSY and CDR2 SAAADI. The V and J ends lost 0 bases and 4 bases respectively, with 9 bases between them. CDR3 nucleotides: TGCGCCAGCAGTGAGTCCCGGACAGCCTATGGCTACACCTTC. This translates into CASSESRTAYGYTF.

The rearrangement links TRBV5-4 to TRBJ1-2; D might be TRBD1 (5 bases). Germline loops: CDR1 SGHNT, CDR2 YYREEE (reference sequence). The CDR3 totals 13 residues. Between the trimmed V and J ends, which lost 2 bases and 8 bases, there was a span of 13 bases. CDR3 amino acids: CASSFQGKDGYTF. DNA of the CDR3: TGTGCCAGCAGCTTCCAGGGAAAGGACGGCTACACCTTC.

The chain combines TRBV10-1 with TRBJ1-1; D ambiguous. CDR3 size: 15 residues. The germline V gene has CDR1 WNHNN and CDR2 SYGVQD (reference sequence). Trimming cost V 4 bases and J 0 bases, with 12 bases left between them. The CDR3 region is CASSVSPAVNTEAFF. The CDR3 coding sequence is TGCGCCAGCAGTGTGTCCCCGGCGGTGAACACTGAAGCTTTCTTT.

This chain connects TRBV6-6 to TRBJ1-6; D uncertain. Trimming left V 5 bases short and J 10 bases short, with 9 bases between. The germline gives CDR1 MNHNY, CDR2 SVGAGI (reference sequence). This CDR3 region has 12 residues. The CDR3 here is CASSPPQSPLHF. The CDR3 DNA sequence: TGTGCCAGCAGTCCTCCCCAGTCACCCCTCCACTTT.

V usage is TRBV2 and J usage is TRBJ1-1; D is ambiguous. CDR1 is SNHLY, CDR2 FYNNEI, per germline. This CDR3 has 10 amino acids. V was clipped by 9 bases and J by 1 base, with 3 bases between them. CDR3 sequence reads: CASKNTEAFF. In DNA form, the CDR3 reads TGTGCCAGTAAGAACACTGAAGCTTTCTTT.

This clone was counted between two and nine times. The DNA for the CDR3 is TGTGCCAGCAGCCAGCGGCAGGGGGCTAACAATGAGCAGTTCTTC. This codes for CASSQRQGANNEQFF. This rearrangement joins TRBV5-4 to TRBJ2-1; TRBD1 agrees at 8 bases. The V segment lost 4 bases and the J segment 5 bases; nucleotides outside the gene matches: 8. There are 15 residues in the CDR3. Germline assignment: CDR1 SGHNT and CDR2 YYREEE (reference sequence). Complete variable domain (other parts from reference TRBV5-4 and TRBJ2-1): ETGVTQSPTHLIKTRGQQVTLRCSSQSGHNTVSWYQQALGQGPQFIFQYYREEENGRGNFPPRFSGLQFPNYSSELNVNALELDDSALYLCASSQRQGANNEQFFGPGTRLTVL.

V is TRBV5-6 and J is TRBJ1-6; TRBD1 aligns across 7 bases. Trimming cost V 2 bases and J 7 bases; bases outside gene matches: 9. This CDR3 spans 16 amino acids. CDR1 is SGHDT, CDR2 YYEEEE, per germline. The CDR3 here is CASSFRSGGGNSPLHF. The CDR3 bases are TGTGCCAGCAGCTTTCGAAGCGGAGGGGGCAATTCACCCCTCCACTTT. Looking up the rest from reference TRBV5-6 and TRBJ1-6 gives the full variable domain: DAGVTQSPTHLIKTRGQQVTLRCSPKSGHDTVSWYQQALGQGPQFIFQYYEEEERQRGNFPDRFSGHQFPNYSSELNVNALLLGDSALYLCASSFRSGGGNSPLHFGNGTRLTVT.

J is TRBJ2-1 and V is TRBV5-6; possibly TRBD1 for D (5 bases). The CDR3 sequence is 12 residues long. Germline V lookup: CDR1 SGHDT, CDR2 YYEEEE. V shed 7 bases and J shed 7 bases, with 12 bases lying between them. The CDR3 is CASQYRYNEQFF. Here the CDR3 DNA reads TGTGCCAGCCAATACAGGTATAATGAGCAGTTCTTC. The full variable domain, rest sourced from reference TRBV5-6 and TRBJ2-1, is DAGVTQSPTHLIKTRGQQVTLRCSPKSGHDTVSWYQQALGQGPQFIFQYYEEEERQRGNFPDRFSGHQFPNYSSELNVNALLLGDSALYLCASQYRYNEQFFGPGTRLTVL.

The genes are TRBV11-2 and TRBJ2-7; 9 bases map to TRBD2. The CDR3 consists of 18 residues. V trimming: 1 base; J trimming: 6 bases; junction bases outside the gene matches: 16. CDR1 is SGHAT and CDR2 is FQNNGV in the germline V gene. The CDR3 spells CASSLVSPQVAGEVEQYF. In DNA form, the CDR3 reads TGTGCCAGCAGCTTAGTTTCCCCCCAGGTAGCGGGAGAGGTCGAGCAGTACTTC.

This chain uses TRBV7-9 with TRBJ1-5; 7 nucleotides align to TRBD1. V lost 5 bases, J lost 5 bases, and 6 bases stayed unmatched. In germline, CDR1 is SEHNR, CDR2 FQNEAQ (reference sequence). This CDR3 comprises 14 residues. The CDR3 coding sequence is TGTGCCAGCAGCCCAGACAGGGCTGATCAGCCCCAGCATTTT. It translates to CASSPDRADQPQHF.

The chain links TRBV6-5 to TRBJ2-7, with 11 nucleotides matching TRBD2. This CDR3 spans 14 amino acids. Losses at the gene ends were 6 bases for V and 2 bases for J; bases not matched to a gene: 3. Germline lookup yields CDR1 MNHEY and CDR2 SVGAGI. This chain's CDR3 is CASSLGLAAYEQYF. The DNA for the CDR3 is TGTGCCAGCAGCTTGGGACTAGCGGCCTACGAGCAGTACTTC.

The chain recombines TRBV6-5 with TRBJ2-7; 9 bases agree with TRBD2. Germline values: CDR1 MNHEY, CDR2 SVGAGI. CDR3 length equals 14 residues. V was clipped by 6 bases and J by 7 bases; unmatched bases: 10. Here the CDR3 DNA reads TGTGCCAGCAGCGACTTTAGCGGGAGTAGTGAGCAGTACTTC. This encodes CASSDFSGSSEQYF.

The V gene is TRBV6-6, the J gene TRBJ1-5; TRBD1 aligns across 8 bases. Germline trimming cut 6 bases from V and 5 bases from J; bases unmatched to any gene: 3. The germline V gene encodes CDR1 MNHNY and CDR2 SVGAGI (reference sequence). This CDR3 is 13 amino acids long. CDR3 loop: CASREQGDQPQHF. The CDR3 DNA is TGTGCCAGCAGGGAACAGGGGGATCAGCCCCAGCATTTT.

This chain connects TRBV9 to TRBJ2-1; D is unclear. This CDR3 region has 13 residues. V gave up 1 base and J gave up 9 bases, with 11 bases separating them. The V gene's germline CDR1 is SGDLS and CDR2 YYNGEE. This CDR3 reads CASSVRGGSEQFF. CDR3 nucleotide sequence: TGTGCCAGCAGCGTACGTGGCGGCAGTGAGCAGTTCTTC.

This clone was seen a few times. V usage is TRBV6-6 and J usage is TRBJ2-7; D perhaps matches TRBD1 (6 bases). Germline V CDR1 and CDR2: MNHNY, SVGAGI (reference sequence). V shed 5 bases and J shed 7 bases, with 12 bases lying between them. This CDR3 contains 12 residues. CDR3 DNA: TGTGCCAGCAGTAGACTTCAGGGGGAGCAGTACTTC. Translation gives CASSRLQGEQYF.

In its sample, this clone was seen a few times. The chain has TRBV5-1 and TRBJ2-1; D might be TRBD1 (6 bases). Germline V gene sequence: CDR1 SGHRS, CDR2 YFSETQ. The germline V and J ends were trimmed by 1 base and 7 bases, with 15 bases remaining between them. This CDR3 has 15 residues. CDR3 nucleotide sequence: TGCGCCAGCAGCTTGTCTCACAGGGCTGGGAATGAGCAGTTCTTC. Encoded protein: CASSLSHRAGNEQFF.

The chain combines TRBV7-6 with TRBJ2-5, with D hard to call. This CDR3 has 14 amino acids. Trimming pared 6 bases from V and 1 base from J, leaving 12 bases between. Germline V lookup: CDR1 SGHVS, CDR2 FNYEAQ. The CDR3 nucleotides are TGTGCCAGCAGGGGTCCCGAGGCCCAAGAGACCCAGTACTTC. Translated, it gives CASRGPEAQETQYF.

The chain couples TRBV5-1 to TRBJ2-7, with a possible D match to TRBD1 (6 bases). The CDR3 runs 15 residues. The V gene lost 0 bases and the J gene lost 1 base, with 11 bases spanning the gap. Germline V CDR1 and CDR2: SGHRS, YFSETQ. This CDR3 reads CASSLEQGSSYEQYF. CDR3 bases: TGCGCCAGCAGCTTGGAACAGGGATCATCCTACGAGCAGTACTTC.

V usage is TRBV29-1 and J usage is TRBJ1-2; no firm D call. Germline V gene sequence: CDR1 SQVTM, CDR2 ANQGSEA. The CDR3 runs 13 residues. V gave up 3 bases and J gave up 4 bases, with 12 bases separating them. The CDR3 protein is CSVDGGIGYGYTF. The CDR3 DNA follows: TGCAGCGTTGACGGCGGGATCGGCTATGGCTACACCTTC.

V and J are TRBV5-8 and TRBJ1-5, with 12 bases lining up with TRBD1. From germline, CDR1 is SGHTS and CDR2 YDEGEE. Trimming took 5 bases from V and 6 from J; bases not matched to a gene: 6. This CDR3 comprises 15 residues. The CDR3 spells CASSGDRGLGQPQHF. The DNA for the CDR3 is TGTGCCAGCAGTGGGGACAGGGGGCTAGGTCAGCCCCAGCATTTT.

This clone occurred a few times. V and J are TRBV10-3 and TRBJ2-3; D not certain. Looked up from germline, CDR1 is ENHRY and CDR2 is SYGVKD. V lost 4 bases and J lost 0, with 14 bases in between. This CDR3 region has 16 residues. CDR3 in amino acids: CAISVGDGASTDTQYF. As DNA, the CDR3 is TGTGCCATCAGTGTAGGTGACGGAGCTAGCACAGATACGCAGTATTTT.

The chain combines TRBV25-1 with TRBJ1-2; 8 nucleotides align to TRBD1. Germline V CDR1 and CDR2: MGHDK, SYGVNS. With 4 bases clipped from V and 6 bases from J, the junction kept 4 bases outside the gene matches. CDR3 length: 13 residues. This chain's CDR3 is CASSGTGTNGYTF. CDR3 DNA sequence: TGTGCCAGCAGTGGGACAGGGACGAATGGCTACACCTTC.